Given below is one T cell receptor beta chain in context. This sample stems from a study of blood T cell repertoires in COVID-19. Turning to the study itself: The United States, Italy and Spain supplied acute and convalescent COVID-19 samples.

The CDR3 is 15 amino acids. Assay used: immunoSEQ multiplex PCR; TCRdb lists only in-frame clones, some missing. The sample lists some 210,000 clones; approximately 90% were seen once. The TCR was taken from a young man with acute COVID-19. Sequencing input: PBMCs or T cells enriched from blood (not recorded which). The chain recombines TRBV21-1 with TRBJ2-7; whether TRBD2, the table's D call, matches the DNA was not checked. TRBV21-1 is a recognized pseudogene. CDR3 in amino acids: CASSPSGGPAYEQYF. For the CDR3, the DNA is TGTGCCAGCAGCCCGTCGGGAGGGCCGGCCTACGAGCAGTACTTC.